The entry below describes one TCR beta chain. This record belongs to a study of blood T cell repertoires in COVID-19. About the research overall: The origin of the acute and convalescent COVID-19 samples was the United States, Italy and Spain. Sources were T cells, B-cell-depleted T cells, or PBMCs; the material itself was cDNA or gDNA.

Authors' methods: Amplification of reference gene primers provided the estimated nucleated cell counts. Profiling relied on immunoSEQ multiplex PCR, and the TCRdb table lists in-frame clones only, not all of them. From that table come the V and J calls and clone size; the DNA was used to work out D and trimming. The table includes tens of thousands of clones, 85% to 90% detected once. CDR1 LGHDT and CDR2 YNNKEL come from the germline V gene (reference sequence). V was pared by 0 bases and J by 0 bases, with 6 bases between. The CDR3 spans 16 residues. The TCR sequence derives from a man aged 70-80 years with active COVID-19. The chain couples TRBV3-1 (or the pseudogene TRBV3-2) to TRBJ2-6; D is uncertain. The sample taken for sequencing was peripheral blood. CDR3 in amino acids: CASSQETLSGANVLTF. CDR3 DNA: TGTGCCAGCAGCCAAGAAACTCTCTCTGGGGCCAACGTCCTGACTTTC.